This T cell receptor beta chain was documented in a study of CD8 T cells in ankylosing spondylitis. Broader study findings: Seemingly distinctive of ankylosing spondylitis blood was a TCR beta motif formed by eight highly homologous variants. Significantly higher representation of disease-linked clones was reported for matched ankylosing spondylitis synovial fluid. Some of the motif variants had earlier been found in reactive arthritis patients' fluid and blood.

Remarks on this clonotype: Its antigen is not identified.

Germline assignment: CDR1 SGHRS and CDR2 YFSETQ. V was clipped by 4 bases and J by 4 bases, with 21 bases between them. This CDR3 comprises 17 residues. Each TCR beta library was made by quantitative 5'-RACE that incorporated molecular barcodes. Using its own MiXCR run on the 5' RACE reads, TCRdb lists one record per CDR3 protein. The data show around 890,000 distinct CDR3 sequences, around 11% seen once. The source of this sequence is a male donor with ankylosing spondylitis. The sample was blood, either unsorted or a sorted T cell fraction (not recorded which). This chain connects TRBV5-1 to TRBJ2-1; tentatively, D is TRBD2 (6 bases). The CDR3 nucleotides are TGCGCCAGCAGCAGATACTACTCCGGGACTCCTTACAATGAGCAGTTCTTC. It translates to CASSRYYSGTPYNEQFF.